This TCR beta chain was documented in a study of shared clonotypes between healthy human individuals. With 0 bases removed from V and 0 bases from J, the gap between germline ends came to 7 bases. The V gene's germline CDR1 is SGHRS and CDR2 YFSETQ. This CDR3 has 15 residues. Study outcomes and limitations: Clonotypes shared by all four sorted-subset donors had higher generation probabilities than non-shared clonotypes.

Data came from immunoSEQ multiplex PCR; TCRdb stores just in-frame clones and leaves some out. The sample records 2 million to 2.5 million clones, around 95% being singletons. About this clone itself: Its antigen is still unknown. Other DNA sequences from this sample encode an identical CDR3 as well.

This TCR derives from a man aged 18 to 35 in good health. This chain connects TRBV5-1 to TRBJ2-1, with D perhaps being TRBD1 or TRBD2 (5 bases each). The sample comprised naive CD4+ T cells sorted from blood. The subset denotes: CD45RA+ positively selected. CDR3 amino acids: CASSLVGGSYNEQFF. As DNA, the CDR3 is TGCGCCAGCAGCTTGGTTGGGGGCTCCTACAATGAGCAGTTCTTC.